This TCR beta chain stems from a study of early T cells in non-severe SARS-CoV-2 infection. About the research overall: Sequencing targeted bulk RNA from unsorted whole blood, leaving chains unpaired.

Losses at the gene ends were 9 bases for V and 14 bases for J; bases not matched to a gene: 5. Germline assignment: CDR1 KGHDR and CDR2 SFDVKD. This CDR3 region has 12 residues. Individual cDNA molecules received unique molecular identifiers during library preparation. A single record per CDR3 protein comes from TCRdb applying MiXCR to the 5' RACE reads. This sample has tens of thousands of distinct CDR3 sequences, with roughly a tenth found just once. Sequenced sample: whole blood. V usage is TRBV24-1 and J usage is TRBJ2-1, with 14 bases aligning to TRBD2. This clonotype was sampled from an adult who was a healthcare worker with PCR-confirmed SARS-CoV-2 infection or an uninfected control (not recorded which). CDR3 DNA: TGTGCCACCCGCGGGACTAGCGGGAGCGAGTTCTTC. Its translation is CATRGTSGSEFF.